Shown below are 9 T cell receptor beta chains from a single sample sequenced in a study of human thymus T cells. Repertoires were generated with immunoSEQ multiplex PCR, while TCRdb's copy carries only in-frame clones and drops some. The sample has some 40,000 clones; about 93% are singletons. The sample was blood. These receptors came from a boy less than two years old with a congenital heart defect but otherwise immunologically healthy.

This rearrangement joins TRBV6-6 to TRBJ2-1, with D possibly TRBD1 on 8 matching bases. Germline CDR1 MNHNY, CDR2 SVGAGI (reference sequence). This CDR3 has 14 amino acids. Trimming cost V 2 bases and J 6 bases, with 11 bases left between them. The CDR3: CASSYTGGGNEQFF. The CDR3, as DNA: TGTGCCAGCAGTTACACAGGGGGGGGCAATGAGCAGTTCTTC.

This chain joins TRBV11-2 and TRBJ1-1; D gene uncertain. Germline V gene lookup returns CDR1 SGHAT and CDR2 FQNNGV. This CDR3 comprises 13 residues. Trimming stripped 4 bases from V and 4 bases from J, with 10 bases between. CDR3 protein: CASSYPWGTEAFF. In nucleotides, the CDR3 is TGTGCCAGCAGCTATCCGTGGGGCACTGAAGCTTTCTTT.

The sample holds a few counts of this clone. V usage is TRBV19 and J usage is TRBJ1-2; D gene ambiguous. V gave up 3 bases and J gave up 4 bases, with 9 bases separating them. In germline, CDR1 is LNHDA, CDR2 SQIVND (reference sequence). The CDR3 spans 13 residues. CDR3 amino acids: CASSIWQAYGYTF. CDR3 in DNA: TGTGCCAGTAGTATTTGGCAGGCCTATGGCTACACCTTC.

This clone has a single count. The chain uses TRBV18 and TRBJ2-2; tentative D call: TRBD1 (6 bases). Trimming removed 6 bases from V and 4 bases from J, with 18 bases in between. The CDR3 sequence is 16 residues long. Germline-derived CDR1 and CDR2 are KGHSH and LQKENI. For the CDR3, the DNA is TGTGCCAGCTCTCCCCCTGCGACAGGAGGCACCGGGGAGCTGTTTTTT. It yields the protein CASSPPATGGTGELFF.

CDR3 DNA sequence: TGTGCCAGCAGGATAGCGGGGATCACCGGGGAGCTGTTTTTT. It codes for CASRIAGITGELFF. The chain is built from TRBV27 and TRBJ2-2; 8 bases agree with TRBD2. This CDR3 is 14 amino acids long. V gave up 6 bases and J gave up 4 bases; unmatched junction bases: 4. Per the germline V gene, CDR1 is MNHEY and CDR2 is SMNVEV (reference sequence).

The CDR3 loop reads CASSPGGAYEQYF. The CDR3 DNA reads as TGTGCCAGTAGTCCAGGGGGCGCCTACGAGCAGTACTTC. The rearrangement joins TRBV19 to TRBJ2-7; 8 bases are a match to TRBD1. The CDR3 runs to 13 residues. V shed 5 bases and J 2 bases; nucleotides not matched to a gene: 2. Germline assignment: CDR1 LNHDA and CDR2 SQIVND (reference sequence).

CDR3 in amino acids: CASSYLGENTEAFF. The CDR3 DNA reads as TGTGCCAGCAGTTACTTAGGGGAGAACACTGAAGCTTTCTTT. The chain joins TRBV6-5 to TRBJ1-1; TRBD1 is a possible D gene (5 bases). Germline CDR1 is MNHEY and CDR2 is SVGAGI. This CDR3 has 14 amino acids. V was pared by 1 base and J by 1 base, with 7 bases between.

This clone has only one observation. The rearrangement joins TRBV4-2 to TRBJ1-1, with 8 bases lining up with TRBD1. The germline V gene has CDR1 LGHNA and CDR2 YNFKEQ. After removal of 0 bases from V and 9 bases from J, the junction contained 12 bases not matched to a gene. The CDR3 runs to 16 residues. This CDR3 is CASSQESGGANIKAFF. In DNA, the CDR3 is TGTGCCAGCAGCCAAGAGTCAGGGGGCGCGAATATAAAAGCTTTCTTT.

V usage is TRBV11-2 and J usage is TRBJ2-7, with unresolved D. Germline assignment: CDR1 SGHAT and CDR2 FQNNGV. This CDR3 contains 14 residues. V was cut by 4 bases and J by 3 bases, with 13 bases left in between. CDR3 nucleotide sequence: TGTGCCAGCAGCTCTAGGTCAGAGGACTACGAGCAGTACTTC. It codes for CASSSRSEDYEQYF.